This T cell receptor beta chain was observed in a study of technical replicates of blood from a few donors. Method: immunoSEQ multiplex PCR; TCRdb's copy keeps in-frame clones and lacks some. The sample has about 79,000 clones, about nine tenths seen once; the top ten hold approximately 0.4%. With 6 bases removed from V and 2 bases from J, the gap between germline ends came to 12 bases. The CDR3 length is 13 residues. CDR1 SQVTM and CDR2 ANQGSEA come from the germline V gene. V is TRBV29-1 and J is TRBJ2-3; D is perhaps TRBD2 (6 bases). The TCR sequence derives from a human donor in good health. Some clones in this sample may be carry-over from other donors' samples. The sequenced material came from T cells isolated from PBMCs. CDR3 in amino acids: CSVAGGATDTQYF. The CDR3 bases are TGCAGCGTAGCGGGTGGGGCCACAGATACGCAGTATTTT.